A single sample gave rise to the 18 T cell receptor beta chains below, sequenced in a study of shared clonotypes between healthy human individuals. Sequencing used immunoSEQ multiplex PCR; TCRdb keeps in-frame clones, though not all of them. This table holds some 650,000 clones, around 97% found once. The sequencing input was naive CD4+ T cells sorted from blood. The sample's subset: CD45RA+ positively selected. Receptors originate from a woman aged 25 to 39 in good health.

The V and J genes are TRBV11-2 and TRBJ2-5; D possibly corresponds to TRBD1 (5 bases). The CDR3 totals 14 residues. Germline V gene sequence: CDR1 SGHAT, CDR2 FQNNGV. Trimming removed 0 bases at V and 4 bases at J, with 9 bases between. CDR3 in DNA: TGTGCCAGCAGCTTAGATCCCCAGGGAGAGACCCAGTACTTC. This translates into CASSLDPQGETQYF. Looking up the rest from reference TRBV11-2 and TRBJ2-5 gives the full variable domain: EAGVAQSPRYKIIEKRQSVAFWCNPISGHATLYWYQQILGQGPKLLIQFQNNGVVDDSQLPKDRFSAERLKGVDSTLKIQPAKLEDSAVYLCASSLDPQGETQYFGPGTRLLVL.

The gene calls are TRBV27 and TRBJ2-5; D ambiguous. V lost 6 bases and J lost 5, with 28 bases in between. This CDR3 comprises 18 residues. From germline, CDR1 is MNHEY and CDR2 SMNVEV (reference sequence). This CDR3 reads CASRSRASNFRVWETQYF. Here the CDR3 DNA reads TGTGCCAGCAGGAGCCGGGCCTCAAATTTTAGGGTTTGGGAGACCCAGTACTTC.

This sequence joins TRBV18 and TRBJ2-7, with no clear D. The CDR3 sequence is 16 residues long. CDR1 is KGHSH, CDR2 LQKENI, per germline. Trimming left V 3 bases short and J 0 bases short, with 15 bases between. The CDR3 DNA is TGTGCCAGCTCACCTCTGGGCAGGAGAAACTCCTACGAGCAGTACTTC. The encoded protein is CASSPLGRRNSYEQYF. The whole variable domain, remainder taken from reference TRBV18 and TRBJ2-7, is NAGVMQNPRHLVRRRGQEARLRCSPMKGHSHVYWYRQLPEEGLKFMVYLQKENIIDESGMPKERFSAEFPKEGPSILRIQQVVRGDSAAYFCASSPLGRRNSYEQYFGPGTRLTVT.

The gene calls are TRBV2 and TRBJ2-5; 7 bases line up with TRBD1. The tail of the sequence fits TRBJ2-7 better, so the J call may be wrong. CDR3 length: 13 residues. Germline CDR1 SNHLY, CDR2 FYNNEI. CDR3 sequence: CASSGDSYYEQYF. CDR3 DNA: TGTGCCAGCAGTGGGGACAGCTACTACGAGCAGTACTTC.

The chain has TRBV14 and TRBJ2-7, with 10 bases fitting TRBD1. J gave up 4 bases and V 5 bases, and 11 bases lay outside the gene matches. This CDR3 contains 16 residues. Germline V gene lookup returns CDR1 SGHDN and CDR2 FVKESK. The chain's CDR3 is CASSYFARQGAYEQYF. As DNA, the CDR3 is TGTGCCAGCAGCTACTTCGCGAGACAGGGGGCTTACGAGCAGTACTTC.

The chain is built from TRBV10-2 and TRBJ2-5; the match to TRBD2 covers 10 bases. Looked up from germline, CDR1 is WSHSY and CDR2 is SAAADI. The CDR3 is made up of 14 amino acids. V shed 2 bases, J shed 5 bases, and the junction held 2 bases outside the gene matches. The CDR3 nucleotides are TGCGCCAGCAGTGAGACTAGCGGGATTGAGACCCAGTACTTC. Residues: CASSETSGIETQYF.

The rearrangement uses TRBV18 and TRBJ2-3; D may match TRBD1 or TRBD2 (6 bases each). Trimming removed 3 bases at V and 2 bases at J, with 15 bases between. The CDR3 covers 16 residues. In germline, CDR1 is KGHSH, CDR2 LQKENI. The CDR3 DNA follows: TGTGCCAGCTCACCGGGGGGCCCGTCTAACACAGATACGCAGTATTTT. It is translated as CASSPGGPSNTDTQYF. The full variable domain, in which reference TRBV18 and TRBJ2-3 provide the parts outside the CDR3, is NAGVMQNPRHLVRRRGQEARLRCSPMKGHSHVYWYRQLPEEGLKFMVYLQKENIIDESGMPKERFSAEFPKEGPSILRIQQVVRGDSAAYFCASSPGGPSNTDTQYFGPGTRLTVL.

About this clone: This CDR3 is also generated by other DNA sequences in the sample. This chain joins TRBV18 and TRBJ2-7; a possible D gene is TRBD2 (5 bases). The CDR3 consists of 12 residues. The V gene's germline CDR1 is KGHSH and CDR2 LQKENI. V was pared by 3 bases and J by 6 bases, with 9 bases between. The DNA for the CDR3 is TGTGCCAGCTCACCCGGTGAGGGCGAGCAGTACTTC. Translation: CASSPGEGEQYF. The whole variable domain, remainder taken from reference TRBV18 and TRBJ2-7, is NAGVMQNPRHLVRRRGQEARLRCSPMKGHSHVYWYRQLPEEGLKFMVYLQKENIIDESGMPKERFSAEFPKEGPSILRIQQVVRGDSAAYFCASSPGEGEQYFGPGTRLTVT.

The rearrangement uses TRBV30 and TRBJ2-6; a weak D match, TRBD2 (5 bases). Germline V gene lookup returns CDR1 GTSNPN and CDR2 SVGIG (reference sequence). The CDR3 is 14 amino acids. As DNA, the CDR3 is TGTGTCGTGGATGGAGGCTCTGGGGCCAACGTCCTGACTTTC. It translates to CVVDGGSGANVLTF.

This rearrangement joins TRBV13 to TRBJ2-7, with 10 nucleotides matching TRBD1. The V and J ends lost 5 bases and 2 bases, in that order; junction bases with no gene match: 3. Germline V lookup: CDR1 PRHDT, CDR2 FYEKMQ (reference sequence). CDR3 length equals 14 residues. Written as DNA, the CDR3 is TGTGCCAGCAGCCCCGGGACAGGGGCCTACGAGCAGTACTTC. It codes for CASSPGTGAYEQYF.

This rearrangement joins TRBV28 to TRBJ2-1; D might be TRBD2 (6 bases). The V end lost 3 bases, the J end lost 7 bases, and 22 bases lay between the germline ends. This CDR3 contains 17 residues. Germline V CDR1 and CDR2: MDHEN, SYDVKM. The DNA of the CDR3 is TGTGCCAGCAGTTTCTTCGGGAGTGGGAGGTCTGGGAATGAGCAGTTCTTC. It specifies CASSFFGSGRSGNEQFF.

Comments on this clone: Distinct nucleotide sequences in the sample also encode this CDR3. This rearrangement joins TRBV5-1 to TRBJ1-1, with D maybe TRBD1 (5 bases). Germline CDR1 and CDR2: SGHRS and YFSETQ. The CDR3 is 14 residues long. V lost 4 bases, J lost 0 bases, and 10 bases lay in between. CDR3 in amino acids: CASSLGTLNTEAFF. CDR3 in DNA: TGCGCCAGCAGCCTCGGGACCTTGAACACTGAAGCTTTCTTT.

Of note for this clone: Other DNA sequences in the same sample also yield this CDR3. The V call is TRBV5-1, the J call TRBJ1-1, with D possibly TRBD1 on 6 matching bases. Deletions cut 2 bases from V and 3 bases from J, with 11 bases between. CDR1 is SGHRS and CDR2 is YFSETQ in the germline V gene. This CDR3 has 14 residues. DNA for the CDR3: TGCGCCAGCAGCTTCCAGGGGTCGGACACTGAAGCTTTCTTT. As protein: CASSFQGSDTEAFF.

CDR3 region: CASSYGGGHGEKLFF. The CDR3 nucleotides read TGTGCCAGCAGTTACGGGGGGGGGCACGGAGAAAAACTGTTTTTT. This chain connects TRBV6-5 to TRBJ1-4; possible D gene TRBD1, 6 bases. The V end lost 2 bases, the J end lost 8 bases, and 15 bases lay between the germline ends. In germline, CDR1 is MNHEY, CDR2 SVGAGI. CDR3 length: 15 amino acids.

This chain's CDR3 is CATSRPLGIEFF. CDR3 nucleotides: TGTGCCACCAGCAGACCTCTAGGAATCGAGTTCTTC. The chain carries TRBV15 and TRBJ2-1; the D is unclear. Trimming took off 2 bases at V and 14 bases at J, with 13 bases between the two ends. The CDR3 length is 12 residues. Germline CDR1 is LNHNV and CDR2 is YYDKDF (reference sequence). The variable domain in full, completed from reference TRBV15 and TRBJ2-1, reads DAMVIQNPRYQVTQFGKPVTLSCSQTLNHNVMYWYQQKSSQAPKLLFHYYDKDFNNEADTPDNFQSRRPNTSFCFLDIRSPGLGDTAMYLCATSRPLGIEFFGPGTRLTVL.

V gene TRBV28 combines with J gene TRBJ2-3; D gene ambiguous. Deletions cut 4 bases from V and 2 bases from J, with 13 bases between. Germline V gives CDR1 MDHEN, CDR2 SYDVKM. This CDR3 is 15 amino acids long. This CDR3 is CASSYRQGITDTQYF. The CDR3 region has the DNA TGTGCCAGCAGTTATCGACAAGGGATCACAGATACGCAGTATTTT.

The CDR3 region has the DNA TGCAGTGCTAGGGCCCGCTACGAGCAGTACTTC. Protein sequence: CSARARYEQYF. This sequence joins TRBV20-1 and TRBJ2-7; D ambiguous. The CDR3 has 11 residues. Trimming took off 3 bases at V and 3 bases at J, with 6 bases between the two ends. Germline loops: CDR1 DFQATT, CDR2 SNEGSKA (reference sequence).

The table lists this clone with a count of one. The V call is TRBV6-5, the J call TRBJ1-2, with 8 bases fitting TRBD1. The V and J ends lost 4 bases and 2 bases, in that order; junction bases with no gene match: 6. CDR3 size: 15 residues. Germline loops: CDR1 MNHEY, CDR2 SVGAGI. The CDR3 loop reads CASSSSGTGNYGYTF. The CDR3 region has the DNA TGTGCCAGCAGTTCCAGCGGGACAGGAAACTATGGCTACACCTTC.